This record looks at one T cell receptor beta chain sequence and its context. This entry is derived from a study of blood T cell repertoires in COVID-19. Per the authors' pipeline: Nucleated cell counts were estimated from reference gene primer amplification. Measured with immunoSEQ multiplex PCR; TCRdb has only the in-frame clones, and not every one. From that table come the V and J calls and clone size; the DNA was used to work out D and trimming. The sample yields under 250,000 clones, roughly 77% seen once. CDR3 length: 14 amino acids. The germline V gene has CDR1 SGHVS and CDR2 FNYEAQ. The J segment lost 8 bases and the V segment lost 7 bases, leaving 9 bases of the junction unmatched.

The chain uses TRBV7-6 and TRBJ2-1, with 9 bases aligning to TRBD2. Material: peripheral blood. This TCR was recovered from a woman in her thirties or forties with COVID-19, enrolled during active disease. The DNA for the CDR3 is TGTGCCAGCACCCGCGGCGGGGGGGCGGATGAGCAGTTCTTC. It yields the protein CASTRGGGADEQFF.